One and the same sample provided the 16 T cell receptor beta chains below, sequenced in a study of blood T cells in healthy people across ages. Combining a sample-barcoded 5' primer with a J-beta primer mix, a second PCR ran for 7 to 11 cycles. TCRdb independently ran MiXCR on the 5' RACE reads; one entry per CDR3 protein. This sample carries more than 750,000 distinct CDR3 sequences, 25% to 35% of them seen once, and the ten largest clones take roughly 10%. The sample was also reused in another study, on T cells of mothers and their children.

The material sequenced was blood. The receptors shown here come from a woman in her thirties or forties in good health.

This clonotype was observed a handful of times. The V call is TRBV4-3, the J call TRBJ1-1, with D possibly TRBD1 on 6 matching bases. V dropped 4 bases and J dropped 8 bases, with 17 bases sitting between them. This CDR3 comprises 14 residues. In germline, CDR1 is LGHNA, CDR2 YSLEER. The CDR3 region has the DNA TGCGCCAGCAGCCGGGACATACAGGGTTCCGAAGCTTTCTTT. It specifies CASSRDIQGSEAFF.

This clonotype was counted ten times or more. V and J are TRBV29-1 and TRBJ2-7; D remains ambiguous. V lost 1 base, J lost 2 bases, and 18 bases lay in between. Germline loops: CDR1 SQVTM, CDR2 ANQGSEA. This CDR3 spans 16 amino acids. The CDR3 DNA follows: TGCAGCGTTGAAGGAAGGCAAAAGGGCCAGACCTACGAGCAGTACTTC. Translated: CSVEGRQKGQTYEQYF.

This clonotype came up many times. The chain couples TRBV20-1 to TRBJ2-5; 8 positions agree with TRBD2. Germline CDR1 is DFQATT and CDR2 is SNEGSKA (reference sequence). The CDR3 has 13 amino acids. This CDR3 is CRAGGDLQETQYF. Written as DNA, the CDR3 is TGCAGGGCCGGGGGGGACCTCCAAGAGACCCAGTACTTC.

This chain's CDR3 is CASSPRIERGGHNEQFF. The CDR3 DNA reads TGTGCCAGCAGCCCCCGTATTGAGCGGGGGGGCCACAATGAGCAGTTCTTC. This chain connects TRBV7-9 to TRBJ2-1; 10 bases are shared with TRBD2. Germline V gives CDR1 SEHNR, CDR2 FQNEAQ (reference sequence). CDR3 size: 17 residues. Unmatched junction bases numbered 12, after V lost 5 bases and J lost 5 bases.

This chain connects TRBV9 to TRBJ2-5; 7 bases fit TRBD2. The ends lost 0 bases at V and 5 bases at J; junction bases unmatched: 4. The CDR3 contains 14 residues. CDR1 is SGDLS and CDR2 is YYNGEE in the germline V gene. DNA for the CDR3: TGTGCCAGCAGCGTAGCGGGGGGTAAGGAGACCCAGTACTTC. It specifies CASSVAGGKETQYF. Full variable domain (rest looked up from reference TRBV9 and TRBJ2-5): DSGVTQTPKHLITATGQRVTLRCSPRSGDLSVYWYQQSLDQGLQFLIQYYNGEERAKGNILERFSAQQFPDLHSELNLSSLELGDSALYFCASSVAGGKETQYFGPGTRLLVL.

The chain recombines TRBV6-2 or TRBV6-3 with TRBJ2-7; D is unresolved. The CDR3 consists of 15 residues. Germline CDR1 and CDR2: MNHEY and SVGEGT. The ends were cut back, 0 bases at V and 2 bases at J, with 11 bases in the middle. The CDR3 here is CASSYSRHRTYEQYF. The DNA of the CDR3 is TGTGCCAGCAGTTACTCGCGGCACCGAACCTACGAGCAGTACTTC.

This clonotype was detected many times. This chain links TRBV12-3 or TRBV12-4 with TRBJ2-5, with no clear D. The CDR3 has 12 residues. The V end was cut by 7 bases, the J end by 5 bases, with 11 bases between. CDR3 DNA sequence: TGTGCCAGCACCATGGGATGGGAGACCCAGTACTTC. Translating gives CASTMGWETQYF.

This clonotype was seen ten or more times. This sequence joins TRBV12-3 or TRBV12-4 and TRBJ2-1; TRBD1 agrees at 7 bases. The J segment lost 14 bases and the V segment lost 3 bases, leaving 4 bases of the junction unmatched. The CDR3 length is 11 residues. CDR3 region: CASSLDRRKFF. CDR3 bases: TGTGCCAGCAGTTTGGACAGGAGGAAGTTCTTC.

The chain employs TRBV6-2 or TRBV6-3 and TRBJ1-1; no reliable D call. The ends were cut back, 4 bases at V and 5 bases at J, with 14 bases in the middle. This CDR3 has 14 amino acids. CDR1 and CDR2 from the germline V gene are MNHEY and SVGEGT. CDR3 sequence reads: CASSSFGVQTEAFF. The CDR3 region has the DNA TGTGCCAGCAGTTCTTTTGGGGTCCAGACTGAAGCTTTCTTT.

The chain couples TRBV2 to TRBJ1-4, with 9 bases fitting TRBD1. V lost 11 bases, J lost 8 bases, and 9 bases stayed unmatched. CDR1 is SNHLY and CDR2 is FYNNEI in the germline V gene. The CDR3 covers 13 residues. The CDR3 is CAGNRGPREKLFF. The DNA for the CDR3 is TGTGCCGGAAACAGGGGGCCTAGGGAAAAACTGTTTTTT.

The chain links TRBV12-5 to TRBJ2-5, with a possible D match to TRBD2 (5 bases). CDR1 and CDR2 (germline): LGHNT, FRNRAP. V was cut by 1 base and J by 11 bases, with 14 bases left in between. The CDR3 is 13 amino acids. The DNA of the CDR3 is TGTGCTAGTGGTTTGGATTCTACTAGTGAGCAGTACTTC. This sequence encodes CASGLDSTSEQYF.

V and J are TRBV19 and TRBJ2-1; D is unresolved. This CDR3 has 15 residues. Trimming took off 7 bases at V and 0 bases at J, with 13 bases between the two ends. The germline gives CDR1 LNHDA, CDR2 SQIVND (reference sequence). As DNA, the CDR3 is TGTGCCAGTACCTTGACTTCTAGCTCCTACAATGAGCAGTTCTTC. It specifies CASTLTSSSYNEQFF. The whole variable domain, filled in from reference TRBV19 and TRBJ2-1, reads DGGITQSPKYLFRKEGQNVTLSCEQNLNHDAMYWYRQDPGQGLRLIYYSQIVNDFQKGDIAEGYSVSREKKESFPLTVTSAQKNPTAFYLCASTLTSSSYNEQFFGPGTRLTVL.

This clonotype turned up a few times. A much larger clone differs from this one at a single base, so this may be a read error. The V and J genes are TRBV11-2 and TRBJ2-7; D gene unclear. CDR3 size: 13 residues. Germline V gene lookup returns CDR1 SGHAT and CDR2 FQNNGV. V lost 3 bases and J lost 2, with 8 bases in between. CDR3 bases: TGTGCCAGCAGCTTGTTGGCAGCCTACGAGCAGTACTTC. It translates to CASSLLAAYEQYF.

In nucleotides, the CDR3 is TGTGCCAGCAGTTTTTTGGTAGAGAACTTTTACTATGGCTACACCTTC. Translated, it gives CASSFLVENFYYGYTF. The V call is TRBV27, the J call TRBJ1-2, with D hard to call. This CDR3 is built from 16 residues. The germline V and J ends were trimmed by 3 bases and 3 bases, with 17 bases remaining between them. The germline CDR1 and CDR2 sequences are MNHEY and SMNVEV (reference sequence).

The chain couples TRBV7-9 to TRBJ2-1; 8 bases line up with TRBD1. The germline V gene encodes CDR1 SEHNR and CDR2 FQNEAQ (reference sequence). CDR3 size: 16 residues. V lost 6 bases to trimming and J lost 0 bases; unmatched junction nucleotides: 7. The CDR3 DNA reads TGTGCCAGCAGACAGGGGGGCCTCAGCTCCTACAATGAGCAGTTCTTC. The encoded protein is CASRQGGLSSYNEQFF.

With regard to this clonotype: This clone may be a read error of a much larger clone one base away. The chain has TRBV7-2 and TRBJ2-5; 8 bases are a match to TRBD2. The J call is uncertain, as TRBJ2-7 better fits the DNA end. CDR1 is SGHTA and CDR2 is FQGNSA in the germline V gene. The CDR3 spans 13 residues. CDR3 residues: CASSGGPTCEQYF. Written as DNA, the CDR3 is TGTGCCAGCTCGGGGGGGCCGACCTGCGAGCAGTACTTC.